This TCR beta chain was retrieved from a study of CD8+ T cells in alopecia areata. Study-wide context: Treated patients were given oral tofacitinib, which was dosed at 5 to 10 mg twice daily.

V was pared by 1 base and J by 4 bases, with 8 bases between. The germline V gene encodes CDR1 SGHVS and CDR2 FNYEAQ. This CDR3 spans 14 amino acids. Investigators isolated RNA and reverse transcribed it into cDNA to act as the sequencing template. Data came from immunoSEQ multiplex PCR; TCRdb stores just in-frame clones and leaves some out. The sample yields approximately 150,000 clones, just over 65% seen once. Researchers gathered lesional scalp punch biopsies and peripheral blood from patients with alopecia areata. The receptor's source is a human donor with alopecia areata. The chain links TRBV7-6 to TRBJ1-5; possible D gene TRBD1, 5 bases. The sequences come from CD8+ T cells sorted from blood, collected at week 0. CDR3 bases: TGTGCCAGCAGCTTAGTTCAGGGTAATCAGCCCCAGCATTTT. Translated, it gives CASSLVQGNQPQHF.